Following are 7 T cell receptor beta chains from one sample sequenced in a study of tumor and adjacent non-tumor tissue in lung cancer. The template was RNA from unsorted bulk tissue. The normal lung tissue was taken more than 3 cm from the tumor edge. A modified ARM-PCR protocol with three rounds of nested PCR amplified TCRbeta. TCRdb redid the calling of the multiplex PCR reads with MiXCR, one entry per CDR3 protein. The data contain some 100,000 distinct CDR3 sequences, more than 55% of them singletons. The sample consisted of distant non-tumor lung tissue. These receptors all stem from a man aged 25-40 years with non-small cell lung cancer.

This chain connects TRBV30 to TRBJ1-5, with D unclear. V was trimmed by 2 bases and J by 5 bases, leaving 16 bases between them. Germline CDR1 and CDR2: GTSNPN and SVGIG (reference sequence). The CDR3 loop spans 15 amino acids. CDR3 in amino acids: CAWSRNLTTHQPQHF. DNA for the CDR3: TGTGCCTGGAGTCGGAACCTAACCACGCATCAGCCCCAGCATTTT.

Note on this clonotype: A junction boundary mismatches the germline segment, possibly from a read error. This chain connects TRBV11-3 to TRBJ2-1, with 9 positions matching TRBD1. The CDR3 covers 15 residues. Germline CDR1 reads SGHNT; CDR2 reads YENEEA. CDR3: CTSKPGTGTHNEQIF. In DNA, the CDR3 is TGTACAAGCAAACCCGGGACAGGGACGCACAATGAGCAGATCTTC.

A note on this clonotype: Its ends do not fully match the called genes, so a read error is possible. The V call is TRBV28, the J call TRBJ2-7; possibly TRBD2 for D (6 bases). Germline-derived CDR1 and CDR2 are MDHEN and SYDVKM. The CDR3 runs to 15 residues. CDR3 protein: CAISFGGLHYYEQYF. The CDR3 nucleotides are TGTGCCATCAGTTTTGGGGGGTTGCACTACTACGAGCAGTACTTC.

Note on this clonotype: A much larger clone lies one base from this, so it may be a read error. V and J are TRBV30 and TRBJ2-3; no firm D call. The CDR3 contains 14 residues. The germline V gene has CDR1 GTSNPN and CDR2 SVGIG (reference sequence). For the CDR3, the DNA is TGTGACTGGAGTGCGACCTACAGCCCAGATACGCAGTATTTT. Residues: CDWSATYSPDTQYF. Full variable domain (rest looked up from reference TRBV30 and TRBJ2-3): SQTIHQWPATLVQPVGSPLSLECTVEGTSNPNLYWYRQAAGRGLQLLFYSVGIGQISSEVPQNLSASRPQDRQFILSSKKLLLSDSGFYLCDWSATYSPDTQYFGPGTRLTVL.

V and J are TRBV12-3 or TRBV12-4 and TRBJ1-4; no clear D gene. The CDR3 contains 14 residues. V lost 5 bases and J lost 11, with 18 bases in between. CDR3 DNA: TGTGCCAGCAGTCGGACGGCCGGTAGTGAGAAACTGTTTTTT. Residues: CASSRTAGSEKLFF.

This clonotype has more than one count but fewer than ten. V and J are TRBV29-1 and TRBJ2-7, with 8 bases aligning to TRBD1. The CDR3 spans 12 residues. Looked up from germline, CDR1 is SQVTM and CDR2 is ANQGSEA. Trimming cost V 7 bases and J 5 bases; bases outside gene matches: 7. The CDR3 DNA follows: TGCAGCGCGGCGGGACAGGCCGACGAGCAGTACTTC. Its translation: CSAAGQADEQYF.

The table lists this clonotype with a few counts. This clone may be a read error of a much larger clone one base away. The V gene is TRBV29-1, the J gene TRBJ2-2; D is uncertain. This CDR3 region has 15 residues. Germline CDR1 reads SQVTM; CDR2 reads ANQGSEA. As DNA, the CDR3 is TGCATCGTTGAAGATCGGCTTCGAGGAGCCGGGGAGCTGTTTTTT. As protein: CIVEDRLRGAGELFF.